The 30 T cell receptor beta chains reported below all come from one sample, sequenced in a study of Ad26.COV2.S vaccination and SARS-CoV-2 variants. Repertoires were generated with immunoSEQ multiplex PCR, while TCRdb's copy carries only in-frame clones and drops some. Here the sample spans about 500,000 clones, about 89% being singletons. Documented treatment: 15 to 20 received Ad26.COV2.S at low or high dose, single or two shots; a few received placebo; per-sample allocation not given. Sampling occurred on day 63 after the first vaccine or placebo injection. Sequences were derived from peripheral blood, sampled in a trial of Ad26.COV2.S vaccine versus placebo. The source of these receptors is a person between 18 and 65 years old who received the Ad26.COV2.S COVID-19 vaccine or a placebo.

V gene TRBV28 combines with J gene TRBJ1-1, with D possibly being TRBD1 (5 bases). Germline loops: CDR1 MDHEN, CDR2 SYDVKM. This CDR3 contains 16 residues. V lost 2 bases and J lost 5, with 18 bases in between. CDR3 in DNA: TGTGCCAGCAGTTTAATGCGTGGGGGTAGGACAACTGAAGCTTTCTTT. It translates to CASSLMRGGRTTEAFF.

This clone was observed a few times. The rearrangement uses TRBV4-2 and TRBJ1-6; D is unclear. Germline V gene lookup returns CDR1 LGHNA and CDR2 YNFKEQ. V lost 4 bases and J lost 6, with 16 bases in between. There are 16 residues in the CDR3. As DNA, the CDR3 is TGTGCCAGCAGCCCTCGGACTTCTCCGGCTAATTCACCCCTCCACTTT. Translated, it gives CASSPRTSPANSPLHF.

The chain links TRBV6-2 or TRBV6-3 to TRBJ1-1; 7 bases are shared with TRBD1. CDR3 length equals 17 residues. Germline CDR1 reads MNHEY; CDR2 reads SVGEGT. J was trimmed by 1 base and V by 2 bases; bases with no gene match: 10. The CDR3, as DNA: TGTGCCAGCAGTTACCCAATTCCGGGACAGAGGAACACTGAAGCTTTCTTT. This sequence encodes CASSYPIPGQRNTEAFF.

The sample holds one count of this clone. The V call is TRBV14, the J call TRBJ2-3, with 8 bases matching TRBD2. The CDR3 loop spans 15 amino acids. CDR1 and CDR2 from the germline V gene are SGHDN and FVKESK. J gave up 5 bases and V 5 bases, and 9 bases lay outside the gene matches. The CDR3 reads CASSSLAGLRDTQYF. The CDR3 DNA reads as TGTGCCAGCAGCTCCTTAGCGGGGCTGAGAGATACGCAGTATTTT.

For the CDR3, the DNA is TGTGCCACCAGCAGACCCCCCGGTTTCGCAACTAATGAAAAACTGTTTTTT. As protein: CATSRPPGFATNEKLFF. The V call is TRBV15, the J call TRBJ1-4, with D unclear. Germline V gene data show CDR1 as LNHNV and CDR2 as YYDKDF (reference sequence). CDR3 size: 17 residues. V lost 2 bases and J lost 0, with 13 bases in between.

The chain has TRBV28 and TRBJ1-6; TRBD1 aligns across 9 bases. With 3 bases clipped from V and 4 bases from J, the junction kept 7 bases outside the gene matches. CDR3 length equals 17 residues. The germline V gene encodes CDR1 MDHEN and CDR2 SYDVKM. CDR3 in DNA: TGTGCCAGCAGTTTGGGGGGGACAGGGCCATATAATTCACCCCTCCACTTT. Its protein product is CASSLGGTGPYNSPLHF.

This CDR3 reads CAWSAARNQPQHF. The CDR3, as DNA: TGTGCCTGGAGTGCGGCCCGCAATCAGCCCCAGCATTTT. The rearrangement uses TRBV30 and TRBJ1-5; D remains unclear. Looked up from germline, CDR1 is GTSNPN and CDR2 is SVGIG (reference sequence). V was shortened by 1 base and J by 2 bases, with 6 bases between the two germline ends. There are 13 residues in the CDR3.

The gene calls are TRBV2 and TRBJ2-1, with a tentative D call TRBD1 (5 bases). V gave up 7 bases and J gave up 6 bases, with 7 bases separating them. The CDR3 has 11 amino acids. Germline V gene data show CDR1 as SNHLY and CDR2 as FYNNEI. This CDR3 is CASTRANEQFF. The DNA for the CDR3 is TGTGCCAGCACCAGGGCCAATGAGCAGTTCTTC. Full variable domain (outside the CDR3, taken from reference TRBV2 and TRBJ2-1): EPEVTQTPSHQVTQMGQEVILRCVPISNHLYFYWYRQILGQKVEFLVSFYNNEISEKSEIFDDQFSVERPDGSNFTLKIRSTKLEDSAMYFCASTRANEQFFGPGTRLTVL.

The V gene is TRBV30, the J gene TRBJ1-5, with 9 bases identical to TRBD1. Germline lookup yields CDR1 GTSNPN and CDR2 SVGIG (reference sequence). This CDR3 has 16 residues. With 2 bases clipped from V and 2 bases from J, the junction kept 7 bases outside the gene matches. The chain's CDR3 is CAWSIQGAGGNQPQHF. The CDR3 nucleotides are TGTGCCTGGAGTATACAGGGGGCGGGTGGCAATCAGCCCCAGCATTTT.

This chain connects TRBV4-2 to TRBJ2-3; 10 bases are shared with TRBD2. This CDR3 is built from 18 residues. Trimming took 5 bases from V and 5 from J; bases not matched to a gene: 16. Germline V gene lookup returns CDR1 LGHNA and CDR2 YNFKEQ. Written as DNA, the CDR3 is TGTGCCAGCAGCGAAAGGAGGGTGCTAGCGGGGGCGGGAGATACGCAGTATTTT. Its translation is CASSERRVLAGAGDTQYF.

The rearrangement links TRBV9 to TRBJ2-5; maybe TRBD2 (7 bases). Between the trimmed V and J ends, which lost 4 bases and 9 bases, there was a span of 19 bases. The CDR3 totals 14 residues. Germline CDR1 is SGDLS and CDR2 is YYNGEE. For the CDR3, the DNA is TGTGCCAGCAGCCCCGTCCGGGGGGCGGGGGCCCAGTACTTC. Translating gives CASSPVRGAGAQYF.

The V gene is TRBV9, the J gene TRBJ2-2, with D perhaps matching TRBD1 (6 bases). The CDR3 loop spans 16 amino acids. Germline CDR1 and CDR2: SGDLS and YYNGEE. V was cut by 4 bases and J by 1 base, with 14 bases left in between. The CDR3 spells CASSSTGQLNTGELFF. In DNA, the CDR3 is TGTGCCAGCAGCTCCACAGGACAGCTGAACACCGGGGAGCTGTTTTTT.

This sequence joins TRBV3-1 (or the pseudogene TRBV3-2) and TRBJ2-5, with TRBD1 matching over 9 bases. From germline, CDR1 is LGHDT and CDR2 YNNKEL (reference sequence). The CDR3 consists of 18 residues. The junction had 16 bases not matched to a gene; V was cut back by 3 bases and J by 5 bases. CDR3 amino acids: CASSHASPGQGGWETQYF. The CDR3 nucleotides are TGTGCCAGCAGCCACGCATCGCCGGGACAGGGAGGCTGGGAGACCCAGTACTTC.

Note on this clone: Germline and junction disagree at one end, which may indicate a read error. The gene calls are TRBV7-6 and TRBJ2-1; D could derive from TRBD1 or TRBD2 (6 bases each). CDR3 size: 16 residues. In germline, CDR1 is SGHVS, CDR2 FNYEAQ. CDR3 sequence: CASTLVGGSSYNEQFF. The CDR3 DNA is TGTGCCAGCACCTTAGTCGGGGGCAGCTCCTACAATGAGCAGTTCTTC.

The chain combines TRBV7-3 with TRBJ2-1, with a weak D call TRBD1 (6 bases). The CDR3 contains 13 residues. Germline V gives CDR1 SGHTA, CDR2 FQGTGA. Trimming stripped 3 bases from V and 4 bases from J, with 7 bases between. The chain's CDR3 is CASSFGQYNEQFF. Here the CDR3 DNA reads TGTGCCAGCAGCTTCGGACAGTACAATGAGCAGTTCTTC. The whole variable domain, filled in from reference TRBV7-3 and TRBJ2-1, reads GAGVSQTPSNKVTEKGKYVELRCDPISGHTALYWYRQSLGQGPEFLIYFQGTGAADDSGLPNDRFFAVRPEGSVSTLKIQRTERGDSAVYLCASSFGQYNEQFFGPGTRLTVL.

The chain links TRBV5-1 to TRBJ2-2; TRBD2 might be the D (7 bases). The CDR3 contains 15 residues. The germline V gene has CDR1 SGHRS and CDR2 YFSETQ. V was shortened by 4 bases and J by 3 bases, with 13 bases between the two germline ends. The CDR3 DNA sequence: TGCGCCAGCAGCATCACAGGGAGGGACACCGGGGAGCTGTTTTTT. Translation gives CASSITGRDTGELFF.

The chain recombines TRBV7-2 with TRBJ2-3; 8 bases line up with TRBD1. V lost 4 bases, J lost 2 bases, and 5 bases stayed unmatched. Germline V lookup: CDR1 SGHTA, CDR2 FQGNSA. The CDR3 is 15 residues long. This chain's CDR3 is CASSSRTGTTDTQYF. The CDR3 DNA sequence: TGTGCCAGCAGCTCCCGGACAGGGACCACAGATACGCAGTATTTT. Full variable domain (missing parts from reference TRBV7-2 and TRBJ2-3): GAGVSQSPSNKVTEKGKDVELRCDPISGHTALYWYRQSLGQGLEFLIYFQGNSAPDKSGLPSDRFSAERTGGSVSTLTIQRTQQEDSAVYLCASSSRTGTTDTQYFGPGTRLTVL.

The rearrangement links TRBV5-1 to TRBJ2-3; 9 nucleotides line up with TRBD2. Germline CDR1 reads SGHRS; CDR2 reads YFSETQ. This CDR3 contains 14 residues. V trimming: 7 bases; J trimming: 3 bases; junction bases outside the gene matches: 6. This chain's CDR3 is CASRGGARTDTQYF. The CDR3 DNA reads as TGCGCCAGCCGCGGGGGGGCCAGGACAGATACGCAGTATTTT.

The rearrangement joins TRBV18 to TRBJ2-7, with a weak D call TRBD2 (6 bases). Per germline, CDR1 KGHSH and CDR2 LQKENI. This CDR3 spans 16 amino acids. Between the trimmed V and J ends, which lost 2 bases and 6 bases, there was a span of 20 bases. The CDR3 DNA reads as TGTGCCAGCTCACCAGCTACTGCGACGGGGGACGGCGAGCAGTACTTC. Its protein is CASSPATATGDGEQYF. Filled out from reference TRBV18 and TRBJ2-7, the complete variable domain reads NAGVMQNPRHLVRRRGQEARLRCSPMKGHSHVYWYRQLPEEGLKFMVYLQKENIIDESGMPKERFSAEFPKEGPSILRIQQVVRGDSAAYFCASSPATATGDGEQYFGPGTRLTVT.

The CDR3: CASSVGQQGYEQYF. In DNA form, the CDR3 reads TGTGCCAGCAGCGTAGGGCAACAGGGCTACGAGCAGTACTTC. The chain recombines TRBV9 with TRBJ2-7; TRBD1 is a possible D gene (6 bases). This CDR3 is built from 14 residues. From germline, CDR1 is SGDLS and CDR2 YYNGEE. The germline V and J ends were trimmed by 0 bases and 3 bases, with 10 bases remaining between them.

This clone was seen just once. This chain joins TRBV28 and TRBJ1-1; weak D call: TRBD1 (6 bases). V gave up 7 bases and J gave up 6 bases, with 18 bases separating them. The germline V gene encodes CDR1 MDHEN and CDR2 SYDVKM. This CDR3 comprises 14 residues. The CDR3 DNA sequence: TGTGCCAGCATAGGAAGGGGGGGTAATCCTGAAGCTTTCTTT. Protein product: CASIGRGGNPEAFF.

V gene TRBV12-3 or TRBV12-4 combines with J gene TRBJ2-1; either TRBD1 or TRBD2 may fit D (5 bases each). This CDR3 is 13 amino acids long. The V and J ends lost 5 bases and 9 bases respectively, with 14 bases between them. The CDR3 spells CASSTWDLGEQFF. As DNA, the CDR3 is TGTGCCAGCAGTACGTGGGACCTGGGTGAGCAGTTCTTC.

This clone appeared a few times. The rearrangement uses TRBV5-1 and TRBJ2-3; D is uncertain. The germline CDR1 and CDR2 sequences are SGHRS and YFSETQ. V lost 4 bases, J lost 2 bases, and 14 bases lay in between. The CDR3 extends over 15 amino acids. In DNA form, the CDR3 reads TGCGCCAGCAGCCCGCTAGAAACTCTCACAGATACGCAGTATTTT. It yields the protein CASSPLETLTDTQYF.

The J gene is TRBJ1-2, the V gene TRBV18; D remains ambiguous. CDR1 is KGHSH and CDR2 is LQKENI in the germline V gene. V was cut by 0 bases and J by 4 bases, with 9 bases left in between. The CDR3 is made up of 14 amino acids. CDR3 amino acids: CASSPPWGTYGYTF. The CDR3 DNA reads TGTGCCAGCTCACCACCGTGGGGAACCTATGGCTACACCTTC. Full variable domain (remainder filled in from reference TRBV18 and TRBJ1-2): NAGVMQNPRHLVRRRGQEARLRCSPMKGHSHVYWYRQLPEEGLKFMVYLQKENIIDESGMPKERFSAEFPKEGPSILRIQQVVRGDSAAYFCASSPPWGTYGYTFGSGTRLTVV.

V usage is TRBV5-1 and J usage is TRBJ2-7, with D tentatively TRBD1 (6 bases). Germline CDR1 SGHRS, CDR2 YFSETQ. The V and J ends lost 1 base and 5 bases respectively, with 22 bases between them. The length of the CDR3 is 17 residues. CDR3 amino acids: CASSLTSRAGAYHEQYF. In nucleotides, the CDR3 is TGCGCCAGCAGCTTGACGTCCCGAGCAGGGGCCTACCACGAGCAGTACTTC.

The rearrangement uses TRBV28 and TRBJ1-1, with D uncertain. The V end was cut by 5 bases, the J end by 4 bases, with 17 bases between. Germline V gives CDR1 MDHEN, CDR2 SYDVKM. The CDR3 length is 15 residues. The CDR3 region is CASSPHQSPLTEAFF. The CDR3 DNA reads TGTGCCAGCAGTCCTCACCAATCCCCGCTCACTGAAGCTTTCTTT.

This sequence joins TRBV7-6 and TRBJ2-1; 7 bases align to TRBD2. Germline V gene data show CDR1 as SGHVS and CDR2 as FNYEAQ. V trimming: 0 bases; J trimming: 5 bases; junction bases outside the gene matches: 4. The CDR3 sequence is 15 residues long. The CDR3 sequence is CASSLAAGDDNEQFF. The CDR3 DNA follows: TGTGCCAGCAGCTTAGCGGCGGGAGATGACAATGAGCAGTTCTTC. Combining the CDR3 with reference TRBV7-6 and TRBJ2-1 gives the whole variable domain GAGVSQSPRYKVTKRGQDVALRCDPISGHVSLYWYRQALGQGPEFLTYFNYEAQQDKSGLPNDRFSAERPEGSISTLTIQRTEQRDSAMYRCASSLAAGDDNEQFFGPGTRLTVL.

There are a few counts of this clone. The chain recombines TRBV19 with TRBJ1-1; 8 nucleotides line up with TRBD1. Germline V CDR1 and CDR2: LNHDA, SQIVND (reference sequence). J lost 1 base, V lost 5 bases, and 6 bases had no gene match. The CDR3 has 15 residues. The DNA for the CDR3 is TGTGCCAGTAGTTCATACACAGGGGGGAACACTGAAGCTTTCTTT. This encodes CASSSYTGGNTEAFF.

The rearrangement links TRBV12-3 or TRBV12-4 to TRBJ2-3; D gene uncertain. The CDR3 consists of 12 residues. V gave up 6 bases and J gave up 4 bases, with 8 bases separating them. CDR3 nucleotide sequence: TGTGCCAGCAGGTTATTAGCAGATACGCAGTATTTT. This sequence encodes CASRLLADTQYF.

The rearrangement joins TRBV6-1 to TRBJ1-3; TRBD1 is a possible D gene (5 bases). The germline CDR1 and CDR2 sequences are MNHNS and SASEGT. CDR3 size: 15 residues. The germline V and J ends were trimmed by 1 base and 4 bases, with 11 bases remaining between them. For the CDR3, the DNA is TGTGCCAGCAGTGAAGGGTGGCAGGGCGGAAACACCATATATTTT. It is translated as CASSEGWQGGNTIYF.